The 20 T cell receptor beta chains reported below all come from one sample, sequenced in a study of regulatory T cells in long-lasting Graves disease. Assembly of TCR beta libraries relied on iRepertoire HTBI primers together with Arm-PCR of CDR3 regions. TCRdb analysed the multiplex PCR reads with MiXCR anew, one entry per CDR3 protein. Seen here are 250,000 or so distinct CDR3 sequences, 20% to 25% observed once, and the top ten hold around 13%. The time point: newly diagnosed GD, antithyroid drugs for less than 3 months. There was RNA extracted from PBMCs, and the TCR library was made from it. The material sequenced was peripheral blood mononuclear cells (PBMCs), taken at new diagnosis, from a patient treated with antithyroid drugs. Source of these receptors: a female donor with Graves disease.

This clonotype was observed a handful of times. This may be a read error, as it is one base from a much larger clone. The genes are TRBV10-3 and TRBJ1-1; D is unresolved. Germline CDR1 reads ENHRY; CDR2 reads SYGVKD. V was cut by 2 bases and J by 1 base, with 8 bases left in between. The CDR3 has 14 residues. This chain's CDR3 is CAISELQQNTEAFF. The CDR3 coding sequence is TGTGCCATCAGTGAGCTACAGCAGAACACTGAAGCTTTCTTT.

This clonotype was seen a handful of times. One end of the junction does not line up with germline, which may come from a read error. V and J are TRBV5-1 and TRBJ2-5; TRBD1 matches at 9 bases. Germline-derived CDR1 and CDR2 are SGHRS and YFSETQ. The CDR3 has 14 amino acids. CDR3 sequence (DNA): TGTGCCAGCAGCCCCCAGACAGGGGGAGAGACCCAGTACTTC. Translated, it gives CASSPQTGGETQYF.

Regarding this clonotype: Germline is not matched at one junction end, which may reflect a read error. This chain connects TRBV4-3 to TRBJ1-1; a possible D gene is TRBD1 (6 bases). The germline CDR1 and CDR2 sequences are LGHNA and YSLEER. CDR3 length equals 14 residues. The CDR3 coding sequence is TGCGCCAGCAACCAAGAGGGGGAGAGGACTGAAGCTTTCTTT. Amino acids: CASNQEGERTEAFF.

The sample holds many counts of this clonotype. This chain uses TRBV7-8 with TRBJ2-5; 9 bases are a match to TRBD1. The V segment lost 3 bases and the J segment 5 bases; nucleotides outside the gene matches: 7. This CDR3 has 15 residues. Germline V lookup: CDR1 SGHVS, CDR2 FQNEAQ. The CDR3, as DNA: TGTGCCAGCAGCTTCCCTACAGGGGGCGGCGAGACCCAGTACTTC. Amino acids: CASSFPTGGGETQYF.

This clonotype was seen repeatedly, ten times or more. The chain joins TRBV7-2 to TRBJ1-2, with unresolved D. V was cut by 1 base and J by 0 bases, with 9 bases left in between. The CDR3 contains 15 residues. Germline V gene lookup returns CDR1 SGHTA and CDR2 FQGNSA. The CDR3 DNA reads as TGTGCCAGCAGCTTAGTGGGCAGGACTAACTATGGCTACACCTTC. This codes for CASSLVGRTNYGYTF.

This clonotype was picked up a small number of times. The V call is TRBV19, the J call TRBJ2-7, with TRBD1 matching 8 bases. Germline values: CDR1 LNHDA, CDR2 SQIVND (reference sequence). The CDR3 is made up of 15 amino acids. V lost 5 bases, J lost 12 bases, and 18 bases stayed unmatched. The chain's CDR3 is CASSSGTGLRAPPYF. The CDR3 region has the DNA TGTGCCAGTAGTTCCGGGACAGGCCTACGAGCACCCCCGTACTTC.

Points on this clonotype: This may come from a read error, since a much larger clone is one base off. This chain uses TRBV2 with TRBJ1-5; D remains ambiguous. Germline V gene sequence: CDR1 SNHLY, CDR2 FYNNEI. CDR3 size: 12 residues. V lost 5 bases, J lost 4 bases, and 6 bases lay in between. The CDR3 nucleotides read TGTGCCAGCAGTTACCTTAATCAGCCCCAGCATTTT. Its translation: CASSYLNQPQHF.

The chain links TRBV4-3 to TRBJ1-6; possible D gene TRBD1, 6 bases. The V end was cut by 6 bases, the J end by 9 bases, with 15 bases between. This CDR3 is built from 14 residues. Germline V CDR1 and CDR2: LGHNA, YSLEER. As DNA, the CDR3 is TGCGCCAGCAGTCTCGGCGGGGGGGCTTCACCCCTCCACTTT. Protein: CASSLGGGASPLHF.

On this clonotype itself: This likely came from a read error, as a far larger clone is one base away. The rearrangement links TRBV3-1 to TRBJ2-3; D might be TRBD2 (6 bases). The J call is in doubt because the DNA end fits TRBJ2-7 better. This CDR3 has 16 residues. The germline CDR1 and CDR2 sequences are LGHDT and YNNKEL (reference sequence). CDR3 in amino acids: CASSQGSSGGINEQYF. The CDR3 coding sequence is TGTGCCAGCAGCCAAGGATCTAGTGGGGGGATCAATGAGCAGTACTTC.

This clonotype was counted ten times or more. The CDR3 loop is CASSDNWPSTDTQYF. The CDR3 nucleotides are TGTGCCAGCAGTGATAACTGGCCAAGCACAGATACGCAGTATTTT. The chain employs TRBV2 and TRBJ2-3; D not resolved. The germline CDR1 and CDR2 sequences are SNHLY and FYNNEI. V was clipped by 3 bases and J by 0 bases, with 10 bases between them. The CDR3 contains 15 residues.

This clonotype was recorded at least ten times. The chain is built from TRBV11-3 and TRBJ2-4, with TRBD2 matching 7 bases. This CDR3 is 16 amino acids long. J lost 0 bases, V lost 5 bases, and 7 bases had no gene match. Germline assignment: CDR1 SGHNT and CDR2 YENEEA. CDR3 sequence: CASSPGEGPAKNIQYF. The CDR3 DNA is TGTGCCAGCAGCCCCGGGGAGGGCCCAGCCAAAAACATTCAGTACTTC. Combining the CDR3 with reference TRBV11-3 and TRBJ2-4 gives the whole variable domain EAGVVQSPRYKIIEKKQPVAFWCNPISGHNTLYWYLQNLGQGPELLIRYENEEAVDDSQLPKDRFSAERLKGVDSTLKIQPAELGDSAVYLCASSPGEGPAKNIQYFGAGTRLSVL.

This clonotype was recorded only once. Without the conserved terminal phenylalanine or tryptophan, this CDR3 likely stems from a read error. The chain employs TRBV20-1 and TRBJ2-1; the match to TRBD2 covers 11 bases. CDR1 is DFQATT and CDR2 is SNEGSKA in the germline V gene (reference sequence). This CDR3 has 20 residues. The CDR3 loop reads CSTRPGGTSGLMSSYNEQFI. CDR3 sequence (DNA): TGCAGTACTAGGCCAGGAGGGACTAGCGGACTTATGAGCTCCTACAATGAGCAGTTCATC.

The chain has TRBV10-1 and TRBJ2-3; 10 nucleotides align to TRBD1. The CDR3 is 14 residues long. Germline values: CDR1 WNHNN, CDR2 SYGVQD (reference sequence). V trimming: 5 bases; J trimming: 4 bases; junction bases outside the gene matches: 3. The CDR3 nucleotides read TGCGCCAGCAGTTTGACAGGGGGCTCAGATACGCAGTATTTT. Translating gives CASSLTGGSDTQYF.

This clonotype was observed at least ten times. Possible read error: a much larger clone is one base away. This sequence joins TRBV11-3 and TRBJ2-1, with D possibly TRBD1 on 6 matching bases. The germline gives CDR1 SGHNT, CDR2 YENEEA. The ends were cut back, 1 base at V and 6 bases at J, with 7 bases in the middle. The length of the CDR3 is 13 residues. The CDR3 is CASSLGQANEQFF. CDR3 bases: TGTGCCAGCAGCTTAGGACAGGCCAATGAGCAGTTCTTC.

The chain has TRBV7-9 and TRBJ2-3; 8 nucleotides agree with TRBD1. V lost 5 bases and J lost 2; bases outside the gene matches: 6. Germline CDR1 is SEHNR and CDR2 is FQNEAQ (reference sequence). The CDR3 runs to 15 residues. The CDR3 sequence is CASSISRGLTDTQYF. DNA for the CDR3: TGTGCCAGCAGCATTTCCAGGGGGCTCACAGATACGCAGTATTTT.

This clonotype was recorded a few times. The CDR3 protein is CASSLLGPTSGNTIYF. The CDR3 bases are TGTGCCAGCAGCTTACTCGGCCCAACCTCTGGAAACACCATATATTTT. The J gene is TRBJ1-3, the V gene TRBV7-9, with unresolved D. V was cut by 2 bases and J by 0 bases, with 11 bases left in between. Per the germline V gene, CDR1 is SEHNR and CDR2 is FQNEAQ (reference sequence). The CDR3 has 16 residues. The full variable domain, rest sourced from reference TRBV7-9 and TRBJ1-3, is DTGVSQNPRHKITKRGQNVTFRCDPISEHNRLYWYRQTLGQGPEFLTYFQNEAQLEKSRLLSDRFSAERPKGSFSTLEIQRTEQGDSAMYLCASSLLGPTSGNTIYFGEGSWLTVV.

Note on this clonotype: Just one base apart from a much larger clone, this may be a read error. V usage is TRBV6-2 or TRBV6-3 and J usage is TRBJ1-1, with 7 bases identical to TRBD1. Germline V lookup: CDR1 MNHEY, CDR2 SVGEGT. CDR3 length: 12 residues. The CDR3 DNA is TGTGCCAGCAGACTACAGGGGACTGAAGCTCTCTTT. Translation gives CASRLQGTEALF.

This clonotype occurred once. No conserved phenylalanine or tryptophan ends this CDR3, so it is likely a read error. The DNA for the CDR3 is TGTGCCAGCAGTGAAGTCCGGGACATTAAAAACATTCAGTACCTC. Translating it yields CASSEVRDIKNIQYL. V and J are TRBV6-1 and TRBJ2-1, with D maybe TRBD1 (6 bases). TRBJ2-4 explains the end of the DNA better; the J call may be wrong. The CDR3 contains 15 residues. From germline, CDR1 is MNHNS and CDR2 SASEGT.

This clonotype was seen ten or more times. The gene calls are TRBV5-1 and TRBJ2-3, with TRBD1 matching over 10 bases. From germline, CDR1 is SGHRS and CDR2 YFSETQ. The CDR3 loop spans 16 amino acids. V lost 4 bases and J lost 3; bases outside the gene matches: 8. The DNA for the CDR3 is TGCGCCAGCAGCGCCAGACAGGGGGCAGGGACAGATACGCAGTATTTT. It specifies CASSARQGAGTDTQYF.

This clonotype has more than one count but fewer than ten. The CDR3 is CASSLASGGVSGANVLTF. The CDR3 bases are TGTGCCAGCAGCTTAGCTAGCGGGGGTGTCTCTGGGGCCAACGTCCTGACTTTC. The V and J genes are TRBV7-9 and TRBJ2-6, with 9 bases aligning to TRBD2. CDR3 length equals 18 residues. Germline V gene sequence: CDR1 SEHNR, CDR2 FQNEAQ (reference sequence). V was pared by 0 bases and J by 0 bases, with 3 bases of the junction left unmatched.